This T cell receptor beta chain was sequenced in a study of blood T cell repertoires in COVID-19. The V and J ends lost 6 bases and 13 bases, in that order; junction bases with no gene match: 11. In germline, CDR1 is MNHEY, CDR2 SVGAGI. There are 12 residues in the CDR3. This clone appeared a few times. Sequencing used immunoSEQ multiplex PCR; TCRdb keeps in-frame clones, though not all of them. The sample has roughly 250,000 clones, around nine tenths seen once. This receptor was obtained from a woman between 50 and 59 years old who had recovered from COVID-19. Source material: PBMCs or T cells enriched from blood (not recorded which). The rearrangement links TRBV6-5 to TRBJ2-5, with 7 bases that match TRBD2. This CDR3 is CASSSVTSPLYF. The CDR3 DNA is TGTGCCAGCAGCTCAGTGACTAGCCCTCTGTACTTC.